Listed below are T cell receptor beta chains from one sample, sequenced in a study of blood T cells in healthy people across ages. From the 5' RACE reads, TCRdb called clonotypes with MiXCR, one entry per CDR3 protein. The data hold 550,000 to 600,000 distinct CDR3 sequences, with less than 60% observed a single time. Sequenced sample: blood. These receptors were collected from a man at least 80 years old in good health. Both conserved end residues are part of each CDR3. The order of the fields is V gene, CDR3 protein.

>TRBV18
CASSPNRDRGTDTQYF
>TRBV4-2
CASSQVDRPGYTF
>TRBV7-2
CASSAGNSYEQYF
>TRBV9
CASSPPGGPPEQYF
>TRBV5-1
CASSLSDRVSQPQHF
>TRBV7-8
CASSLAPGLAGGTLYNEQFF
>TRBV7-2
CASSSMGGEQYF
>TRBV6-5
CASSYSGTGPSEQYF
>TRBV7-2
CASSLWPTTDTQYF
>TRBV20-1
CSASVLAGGTDTQYF